A single sample is the source of the 32 T cell receptor beta chains below, sequenced in a study of human T cells and chemical hapten exposure. Specified time point: patch test 3, about 24 weeks after DPC sensitization. The sample's treatment: therapeutic diphenylcyclopropenone sensitization with weekly scalp DPC. Using its own MiXCR run on the RACE reads, TCRdb lists one record per CDR3 protein. The sample shows roughly 200,000 distinct CDR3 sequences, 20% to 25% of them seen only once. Sequenced here: whole blood, sampled in connection with sensitization to the hapten diphenylcyclopropenone (DPC). These receptors all come from a woman aged 40 to 55 with alopecia areata. Some clones in this sample may be carry-over from other donors' samples.

This chain joins TRBV27 and TRBJ1-1; perhaps TRBD1 as D (6 bases). The CDR3 has 15 residues. V lost 6 bases, J lost 8 bases, and 22 bases lay in between. Germline V lookup: CDR1 MNHEY, CDR2 SMNVEV (reference sequence). CDR3 in DNA: TGTGCCAGCAGACTCTATCCCGACAGGCAACAAGAAGCTTTCTTT. Its protein product is CASRLYPDRQQEAFF.

A few counts support this clonotype. The chain links TRBV7-8 to TRBJ2-4; maybe TRBD1 (6 bases). Between the trimmed V and J ends, which lost 5 bases and 5 bases, there was a span of 13 bases. CDR1 and CDR2 (germline): SGHVS, FQNEAQ. This CDR3 spans 14 amino acids. The CDR3 loop is CASSRYRAENIQYF. Here the CDR3 DNA reads TGTGCCAGCAGCCGGTACAGGGCCGAAAACATTCAGTACTTC. The complete variable domain, with remaining parts taken from reference TRBV7-8 and TRBJ2-4, reads GAGVSQSPRYKVAKRGQDVALRCDPISGHVSLFWYQQALGQGPEFLTYFQNEAQLDKSGLPSDRFFAERPEGSVSTLKIQRTQQEDSAVYLCASSRYRAENIQYFGAGTRLSVL.

This clonotype was found a few times. The chain is built from TRBV29-1 and TRBJ2-5; D is perhaps TRBD2 (6 bases). The CDR3 consists of 11 residues. The V end lost 7 bases, the J end lost 3 bases, and 9 bases lay between the germline ends. Germline V gene sequence: CDR1 SQVTM, CDR2 ANQGSEA. The CDR3 DNA is TGCAGCGGTGGAGGGGAAGAGACCCAGTACTTC. It yields the protein CSGGGEETQYF. The variable domain in full, completed from reference TRBV29-1 and TRBJ2-5, reads SAVISQKPSRDICQRGTSLTIQCQVDSQVTMMFWYRQQPGQSLTLIATANQGSEATYESGFVIDKFPISRPNLTFSTLTVSNMSPEDSSIYLCSGGGEETQYFGPGTRLLVL.

This clonotype came up a few times. This rearrangement joins TRBV20-1 to TRBJ2-7, with 9 bases matching TRBD1. The V and J ends lost 5 bases and 5 bases, in that order; junction bases with no gene match: 7. Germline CDR1 DFQATT, CDR2 SNEGSKA (reference sequence). This CDR3 has 13 amino acids. CDR3 protein: CSAQRTGVDEQYF. The CDR3 bases are TGCAGTGCTCAGAGGACAGGGGTAGACGAGCAGTACTTC.

The J gene is TRBJ2-3, the V gene TRBV10-3; TRBD1 matches 8 bases. CDR1 ENHRY and CDR2 SYGVKD come from the germline V gene. CDR3 length: 15 amino acids. Trimming cost V 4 bases and J 6 bases; bases outside gene matches: 9. CDR3 region: CAISAYSGQGDTQYF. The CDR3 DNA follows: TGTGCCATCAGTGCGTACTCCGGACAGGGTGATACGCAGTATTTT.

This clonotype was observed at least ten times. The gene calls are TRBV4-2 and TRBJ2-7; weak D call: TRBD2 (5 bases). This CDR3 is built from 15 residues. V was cut by 0 bases and J by 2 bases, with 11 bases left in between. Germline CDR1 reads LGHNA; CDR2 reads YNFKEQ. The CDR3 loop is CASSQDLAGPYEQYF. The DNA of the CDR3 is TGTGCCAGCAGCCAAGATCTAGCCGGGCCCTACGAGCAGTACTTC.

This clonotype was recorded at least ten times. The rearrangement links TRBV18 to TRBJ1-1, with TRBD1 identical over 9 bases. Germline-derived CDR1 and CDR2 are KGHSH and LQKENI. J lost 2 bases, V lost 3 bases, and 7 bases had no gene match. This CDR3 has 16 residues. The CDR3 DNA reads as TGTGCCAGCTCACCGTCATCGACAGGGGGTAACACTGAAGCTTTCTTT. This codes for CASSPSSTGGNTEAFF.

This clonotype turned up a few times. The rearrangement links TRBV5-1 to TRBJ2-3; 10 bases fit TRBD2. With 4 bases clipped from V and 1 base from J, the junction kept 6 bases outside the gene matches. CDR3 size: 16 residues. The germline V gene has CDR1 SGHRS and CDR2 YFSETQ. CDR3 nucleotide sequence: TGCGCCAGCAGCACGGCAGCGGGAGGGCGCACAGATACGCAGTATTTT. Translating it yields CASSTAAGGRTDTQYF.

This clonotype showed up many times. V is TRBV7-2 and J is TRBJ2-7; 10 nucleotides match TRBD2. CDR1 SGHTA and CDR2 FQGNSA come from the germline V gene. This CDR3 has 18 residues. Trimming removed 6 bases from V and 1 base from J; junction bases left unmatched: 15. The CDR3 region is CASRSLVLAGVGSYEQYF. The CDR3 DNA follows: TGTGCCAGCAGGTCGCTGGTTCTAGCGGGAGTTGGGTCCTACGAGCAGTACTTC.

The J gene is TRBJ2-3, the V gene TRBV28, with unresolved D. The CDR3 is 15 amino acids. Trimming cost V 7 bases and J 7 bases, with 21 bases left between them. Germline CDR1 reads MDHEN; CDR2 reads SYDVKM. CDR3 in amino acids: CASTPPLLLHNTQYF. CDR3 in DNA: TGTGCCAGCACGCCGCCCCTCCTACTCCACAATACGCAGTATTTT.

The chain is built from TRBV4-1 and TRBJ2-1; D uncertain. The CDR3 has 13 amino acids. V lost 1 base and J lost 7, with 8 bases in between. The V gene's germline CDR1 is MGHRA and CDR2 YSYEKL. The DNA of the CDR3 is TGCGCCAGCAGCCAAGTCTCAGTGAATGAGCAGTTCTTC. The encoded protein is CASSQVSVNEQFF.

This clonotype has a handful of counts. The rearrangement links TRBV7-2 to TRBJ2-1, with a possible D match to TRBD1 (6 bases). V was cut by 5 bases and J by 8 bases, with 10 bases left in between. CDR1 is SGHTA and CDR2 is FQGNSA in the germline V gene. CDR3 length equals 12 residues. CDR3 region: CASSPQGYEQFF. Written as DNA, the CDR3 is TGTGCCAGCAGCCCACAGGGTTATGAGCAGTTCTTC.

The chain is built from TRBV7-8 and TRBJ2-1, with D hard to call. Trimming removed 1 base at V and 0 bases at J, with 10 bases between. Germline CDR1 is SGHVS and CDR2 is FQNEAQ. This CDR3 has 16 amino acids. The CDR3 sequence is CASSLDWHSSYNEQFF. The CDR3 DNA reads as TGTGCCAGCAGCTTAGATTGGCATAGCTCCTACAATGAGCAGTTCTTC.

This clonotype appeared a few times. V is TRBV29-1 and J is TRBJ1-4; D is unresolved. V shed 3 bases and J shed 7 bases, with 12 bases lying between them. CDR3 length: 13 amino acids. The germline V gene has CDR1 SQVTM and CDR2 ANQGSEA. CDR3 coding DNA: TGCAGCGTTGATAAGGGTAGCGGTGAAAAACTGTTTTTT. Translation gives CSVDKGSGEKLFF.

The rearrangement links TRBV11-2 to TRBJ2-7; 8 bases match TRBD2. CDR3 size: 16 residues. Germline loops: CDR1 SGHAT, CDR2 FQNNGV. Trimming took 3 bases from V and 2 from J; bases not matched to a gene: 9. CDR3 residues: CASSFGGATGTYEQYF. CDR3 in DNA: TGTGCCAGCAGCTTCGGGGGGGCTACAGGAACCTACGAGCAGTACTTC. Full variable domain (outside the CDR3, taken from reference TRBV11-2 and TRBJ2-7): EAGVAQSPRYKIIEKRQSVAFWCNPISGHATLYWYQQILGQGPKLLIQFQNNGVVDDSQLPKDRFSAERLKGVDSTLKIQPAKLEDSAVYLCASSFGGATGTYEQYFGPGTRLTVT.

A remark on this clonotype: Mismatch with germline at one junction end may stem from a read error. The CDR3 nucleotides read TGTGCCGGCAGCCCGCCCTTGACTAGCGGGAATTCCTACAATGAGCAGTTCTTC. Its protein is CAGSPPLTSGNSYNEQFF. V gene TRBV7-9 combines with J gene TRBJ2-1; 11 positions match TRBD2. CDR3 length equals 18 residues. Per the germline V gene, CDR1 is SEHNR and CDR2 is FQNEAQ (reference sequence).

This clonotype was found a few times. The gene calls are TRBV7-9 and TRBJ1-1; D not certain. There are 14 residues in the CDR3. Trimming pared 0 bases from V and 0 bases from J, leaving 5 bases between. Germline assignment: CDR1 SEHNR and CDR2 FQNEAQ (reference sequence). This CDR3 reads CASSLAGVNTEAFF. CDR3 bases: TGTGCCAGCAGCTTAGCCGGAGTGAACACTGAAGCTTTCTTT.

This clonotype has a handful of counts. This chain joins TRBV7-2 and TRBJ2-1; possibly TRBD2 for D (6 bases). Germline V lookup: CDR1 SGHTA, CDR2 FQGNSA. Trimming removed 2 bases from V and 0 bases from J, with 11 bases in between. The CDR3 runs to 16 residues. The CDR3 nucleotides read TGTGCCAGCAGCTTATTGGCGGGAACCTCCTACAATGAGCAGTTCTTC. Translating it yields CASSLLAGTSYNEQFF.

In this sample, this clonotype turned up a few times. J is TRBJ2-7 and V is TRBV20-1; D is possibly TRBD1 (6 bases). Deletions cut 3 bases from V and 7 bases from J, with 25 bases between. This CDR3 is 16 amino acids long. Germline lookup yields CDR1 DFQATT and CDR2 SNEGSKA (reference sequence). This chain's CDR3 is CSASHPQGIGVREQYF. CDR3 coding DNA: TGCAGTGCTAGCCACCCACAGGGAATCGGGGTTAGGGAGCAGTACTTC.

The sample holds a few counts of this clonotype. The V gene is TRBV20-1, the J gene TRBJ2-7, with D perhaps matching TRBD2 (7 bases). Germline V gene sequence: CDR1 DFQATT, CDR2 SNEGSKA (reference sequence). This CDR3 contains 14 residues. Between the trimmed V and J ends, which lost 4 bases and 1 base, there was a span of 14 bases. The CDR3 spells CSAKGEGVSYEQYF. CDR3 bases: TGCAGTGCTAAAGGGGAGGGGGTATCCTACGAGCAGTACTTC.

V usage is TRBV4-2 and J usage is TRBJ2-5; no clear D. The length of the CDR3 is 15 residues. Germline lookup yields CDR1 LGHNA and CDR2 YNFKEQ. Trimming cost V 0 bases and J 0 bases, with 8 bases left between them. Here the CDR3 reads CASSQDSGYQETQYF. CDR3 DNA: TGTGCCAGCAGCCAAGACTCCGGGTACCAAGAGACCCAGTACTTC.

This chain joins TRBV6-1 and TRBJ2-3, with TRBD1 identical over 7 bases. J lost 1 base, V lost 7 bases, and 8 bases had no gene match. The CDR3 length is 15 residues. CDR1 is MNHNS and CDR2 is SASEGT in the germline V gene. The CDR3 DNA is TGTGCCAGCAATTCCCACAGGGGCCGCACAGATACGCAGTATTTT. The encoded protein is CASNSHRGRTDTQYF.

This clonotype was detected ten times or more. This sequence joins TRBV7-2 and TRBJ2-2; D is unclear. This CDR3 has 16 residues. CDR1 and CDR2 (germline): SGHTA, FQGNSA. V dropped 1 base and J dropped 2 bases, with 11 bases sitting between them. CDR3: CASSLVLDLNTGELFF. The DNA of the CDR3 is TGTGCCAGCAGCTTAGTGTTGGACCTAAACACCGGGGAGCTGTTTTTT.

About this clonotype: A much larger clone lies a single base off, so this may be a read error. This sequence joins TRBV14 and TRBJ1-6; the D is unclear. Germline V gives CDR1 SGHDN, CDR2 FVKESK. The CDR3 runs to 13 residues. The CDR3 DNA reads TGTGCCAGCAGCCAAGATTGGAATTCACCCCACCACTTT. This sequence encodes CASSQDWNSPHHF. Together with reference TRBV14 and TRBJ1-6, the CDR3 gives the full variable domain: EAGVTQFPSHSVIEKGQTVTLRCDPISGHDNLYWYRRVMGKEIKFLLHFVKESKQDESGMPNNRFLAERTGGTYSTLKVQPAELEDSGVYFCASSQDWNSPHHFGNGTRLTVT.

The V and J genes are TRBV10-3 and TRBJ2-3, with a weak D call TRBD2 (5 bases). Germline V gene sequence: CDR1 ENHRY, CDR2 SYGVKD. This CDR3 has 12 amino acids. The ends were cut back, 2 bases at V and 7 bases at J, with 7 bases in the middle. CDR3: CAISEGRHTQYF. CDR3 bases: TGTGCCATCAGTGAGGGGAGACATACGCAGTATTTT.

This clonotype occurred a few times. The V call is TRBV12-3 or TRBV12-4, the J call TRBJ1-1; 8 bases match TRBD1. The CDR3 spans 14 residues. The trim removed 6 bases at V and 3 bases at J, leaving 6 bases unmatched. CDR3 bases: TGTGCCAGCAGGCCCGGACAGGGTGACACTGAAGCTTTCTTT. It specifies CASRPGQGDTEAFF.

This clonotype is labeled medium-sized. The chain joins TRBV12-3 or TRBV12-4 to TRBJ2-7; TRBD1 matches 9 bases. The CDR3 has 14 amino acids. Trimming cost V 6 bases and J 3 bases; bases outside gene matches: 6. The CDR3 region has the DNA TGTGCCAGCAGCCCGGGACAGGGCCTCTACGAGCAGTACTTC. It translates to CASSPGQGLYEQYF.

The sample holds a few counts of this clonotype. The rearrangement joins TRBV29-1 to TRBJ2-3; D is undetermined. With 7 bases removed from V and 0 bases from J, the gap between germline ends came to 5 bases. CDR1 is SQVTM and CDR2 is ANQGSEA in the germline V gene. The CDR3 is 11 residues long. The CDR3 nucleotides are TGCAGCGGCCAGAGCACAGATACGCAGTATTTT. Residues: CSGQSTDTQYF.

The chain has TRBV20-1 and TRBJ2-5; D possibly corresponds to TRBD1 (6 bases). The CDR3 sequence is 12 residues long. With 6 bases removed from V and 0 bases from J, the gap between germline ends came to 8 bases. Germline CDR1 and CDR2: DFQATT and SNEGSKA (reference sequence). The CDR3 DNA sequence: TGCAGTGCCTACAGGGACCAAGAGACCCAGTACTTC. Protein: CSAYRDQETQYF.

J is TRBJ1-6 and V is TRBV25-1, with D perhaps TRBD1 (5 bases). V was pared by 5 bases and J by 8 bases, with 19 bases between. Germline lookup yields CDR1 MGHDK and CDR2 SYGVNS. CDR3 length equals 16 residues. CDR3 sequence (DNA): TGTGCCAGCAGTCCACATTCCGGGACGACCGATTCACCCCTCCACTTT. This codes for CASSPHSGTTDSPLHF.

In this sample, this clonotype turned up a few times. This sequence joins TRBV24-1 and TRBJ2-5; 8 positions match TRBD1. Germline CDR1 reads KGHDR; CDR2 reads SFDVKD. The CDR3 totals 15 residues. V was clipped by 4 bases and J by 1 base; unmatched bases: 4. CDR3 sequence reads: CATSDSTGAQETQYF. As DNA, the CDR3 is TGTGCCACCAGTGACTCGACAGGGGCCCAAGAGACCCAGTACTTC.

The chain couples TRBV29-1 to TRBJ2-7; the D is unclear. From germline, CDR1 is SQVTM and CDR2 ANQGSEA. This CDR3 has 12 amino acids. Trimming removed 3 bases at V and 10 bases at J, with 16 bases between. CDR3 protein: CSVDANENVQYF. The CDR3 DNA reads as TGCAGCGTTGATGCCAACGAGAACGTCCAGTACTTC.